Below are 22 T cell receptor beta chains sequenced from a single sample in a study of T cells after yellow fever vaccination. TCRdb fed the 5' RACE reads into MiXCR, producing one record per CDR3 protein. The sample holds about 220,000 distinct CDR3 sequences; approximately 3.3% are singletons and the top ten take around 3%. Sequenced here: CD4+ T cells sorted from PBMCs, sampled 10 days after the yellow fever booster vaccination. Receptors originate from a man between 18 and 35 years old who received the YFV17D yellow fever vaccine.

In this sample, this clonotype turned up a few times. V gene TRBV20-1 combines with J gene TRBJ1-1; D unresolved. With 6 bases removed from V and 5 bases from J, the gap between germline ends came to 16 bases. The CDR3 extends over 13 amino acids. Germline V CDR1 and CDR2: DFQATT, SNEGSKA (reference sequence). The CDR3 bases are TGCAGTGCGACTAACCCGATGGGGACTGAAGCTTTCTTT. Encoded protein: CSATNPMGTEAFF.

This clonotype was found many times. J is TRBJ1-2 and V is TRBV28; 8 bases align to TRBD1. Trimming cost V 2 bases and J 6 bases; bases outside gene matches: 5. In germline, CDR1 is MDHEN, CDR2 SYDVKM. The CDR3 is made up of 14 amino acids. The DNA for the CDR3 is TGTGCCAGCAGTTTAGGACAGGGAGTGGATGGCTACACCTTC. Translation: CASSLGQGVDGYTF.

This clonotype was recorded many times. The chain recombines TRBV27 with TRBJ1-1; D possibly corresponds to TRBD1 (5 bases). CDR1 is MNHEY, CDR2 SMNVEV, per germline (reference sequence). CDR3 length: 13 amino acids. V was shortened by 6 bases and J by 3 bases, with 11 bases between the two germline ends. In nucleotides, the CDR3 is TGTGCCAGCAGGAGAACGACAGACACTGAAGCTTTCTTT. This codes for CASRRTTDTEAFF.

The gene calls are TRBV7-6 and TRBJ1-2, with a weak D call TRBD1 (6 bases). Germline CDR1 SGHVS, CDR2 FNYEAQ. V lost 5 bases and J 13 bases, leaving 20 bases between the germline ends. The length of the CDR3 is 13 residues. The CDR3 DNA sequence: TGTGCCAGCAGCGCAGACAGGAATACCCCCCGCACCTTC. Amino acids: CASSADRNTPRTF.

The chain links TRBV12-3 or TRBV12-4 to TRBJ1-3; 7 bases line up with TRBD1. J was trimmed by 4 bases and V by 3 bases; bases with no gene match: 6. The CDR3 runs 15 residues. The CDR3: CASSFDRVAGNTIYF. The CDR3 bases are TGTGCCAGCAGTTTCGACAGGGTCGCAGGAAACACCATATATTTT.

At least ten counts were recorded for this clonotype. The gene calls are TRBV29-1 and TRBJ1-5; no clear D. This CDR3 region has 12 residues. Germline V lookup: CDR1 SQVTM, CDR2 ANQGSEA. V lost 4 bases, J lost 6 bases, and 10 bases lay in between. Here the CDR3 reads CSVAGGAQPQHF. CDR3 nucleotides: TGCAGCGTTGCCGGCGGCGCTCAGCCCCAGCATTTT. The variable domain in full, completed from reference TRBV29-1 and TRBJ1-5, reads SAVISQKPSRDICQRGTSLTIQCQVDSQVTMMFWYRQQPGQSLTLIATANQGSEATYESGFVIDKFPISRPNLTFSTLTVSNMSPEDSSIYLCSVAGGAQPQHFGDGTRLSIL.

The chain couples TRBV7-9 to TRBJ1-2; D unresolved. Trimming stripped 1 base from V and 3 bases from J, with 9 bases between. The germline gives CDR1 SEHNR, CDR2 FQNEAQ (reference sequence). There are 14 residues in the CDR3. The CDR3 here is CASSLVGADYGYTF. Written as DNA, the CDR3 is TGTGCCAGCAGCTTAGTAGGTGCGGACTATGGCTACACCTTC.

Only a few counts were recorded for this clonotype. The chain couples TRBV4-1 to TRBJ2-1; the D gene is possibly TRBD1 (6 bases). V gave up 0 bases and J gave up 8 bases, with 20 bases separating them. This CDR3 contains 17 residues. Per germline, CDR1 MGHRA and CDR2 YSYEKL. In DNA form, the CDR3 reads TGCGCCAGCAGCCAAGATTTTCAGGGCAGGGGTTATGATGAGCAGTTCTTC. It encodes CASSQDFQGRGYDEQFF.

The chain is built from TRBV27 and TRBJ2-3, with 11 positions matching TRBD1. The CDR3 is 16 residues long. With V trimmed by 4 bases and J by 6 bases, 9 bases remained unmatched. Germline assignment: CDR1 MNHEY and CDR2 SMNVEV (reference sequence). The CDR3 sequence: CASSSKLRDRGDTQYF. In DNA form, the CDR3 reads TGTGCCAGCAGTTCCAAACTCCGGGACAGGGGGGATACGCAGTATTTT.

This clonotype was seen repeatedly, ten times or more. This chain links TRBV6-5 with TRBJ1-6; no reliable D call. CDR3 size: 16 residues. Germline V gene lookup returns CDR1 MNHEY and CDR2 SVGAGI. V dropped 6 bases and J dropped 0 bases, with 12 bases sitting between them. The DNA for the CDR3 is TGTGCCAGCAGCAACGACTGGAGCTCCTATAATTCACCCCTCCACTTT. Its protein is CASSNDWSSYNSPLHF.

This clonotype has just a few counts. The rearrangement links TRBV4-3 to TRBJ1-2, with D perhaps matching TRBD1 (6 bases). The CDR3 spans 15 residues. Germline CDR1 and CDR2: LGHNA and YSLEER. Trimming took off 3 bases at V and 2 bases at J, with 13 bases between the two ends. For the CDR3, the DNA is TGCGCCAGCAGCCAGGCAGGGGAGAAGAACTATGGCTACACCTTC. Amino acids: CASSQAGEKNYGYTF.

This clonotype was observed many times. The V and J genes are TRBV20-1 and TRBJ2-3, with 8 bases that match TRBD1. CDR1 and CDR2 (germline): DFQATT, SNEGSKA (reference sequence). The CDR3 is made up of 13 amino acids. J lost 5 bases, V lost 8 bases, and 9 bases had no gene match. The chain's CDR3 is CSLRTGSRDTQYF. The DNA of the CDR3 is TGCAGTCTAAGGACAGGGTCAAGAGATACGCAGTATTTT.

This clonotype was picked up a small number of times. The V gene is TRBV7-3, the J gene TRBJ1-2; 9 bases agree with TRBD1. Trimming took 6 bases from V and 3 from J; bases not matched to a gene: 8. The germline V gene encodes CDR1 SGHTA and CDR2 FQGTGA. This CDR3 comprises 15 residues. The CDR3 DNA reads TGTGCCAGCAGTGAACAGGGGGCGCTTGACTATGGCTACACCTTC. This translates into CASSEQGALDYGYTF.

This clonotype was detected many times. V gene TRBV7-2 combines with J gene TRBJ2-1, with TRBD1 identical over 7 bases. V lost 5 bases, J lost 9 bases, and 10 bases stayed unmatched. The CDR3 is 14 amino acids. The germline gives CDR1 SGHTA, CDR2 FQGNSA. The CDR3 region is CASSRQTGMFEQFF. The DNA for the CDR3 is TGTGCCAGCAGCCGACAGACAGGGATGTTTGAGCAGTTCTTC.

This clonotype has a handful of counts. This chain joins TRBV5-5 and TRBJ2-6; D gene uncertain. From germline, CDR1 is SGHKS and CDR2 YYEKEE (reference sequence). Trimming removed 4 bases at V and 0 bases at J, with 14 bases between. This CDR3 region has 17 residues. The CDR3 sequence: CASSRALQTSGANVLTF. The CDR3 DNA reads TGTGCCAGCAGCAGAGCACTACAGACCTCTGGGGCCAACGTCCTGACTTTC.

This clonotype has at least ten counts. V gene TRBV14 combines with J gene TRBJ2-1; tentative D call: TRBD2 (5 bases). Trimming removed 8 bases from V and 4 bases from J, with 9 bases in between. The CDR3 consists of 12 residues. Germline V CDR1 and CDR2: SGHDN, FVKESK. The chain's CDR3 is CASLWEYNEQFF. The CDR3 DNA is TGTGCCAGCCTCTGGGAGTACAATGAGCAGTTCTTC. Based on the CDR3 plus reference TRBV14 and TRBJ2-1, the full variable domain is EAGVTQFPSHSVIEKGQTVTLRCDPISGHDNLYWYRRVMGKEIKFLLHFVKESKQDESGMPNNRFLAERTGGTYSTLKVQPAELEDSGVYFCASLWEYNEQFFGPGTRLTVL.

The rearrangement links TRBV7-2 to TRBJ1-6; tentative D call: TRBD1 (6 bases). V dropped 8 bases and J dropped 9 bases, with 17 bases sitting between them. The CDR3 consists of 14 residues. The V gene's germline CDR1 is SGHTA and CDR2 FQGNSA. The CDR3 spells CASGIQGVGSPLHF. CDR3 bases: TGTGCCAGCGGTATACAGGGAGTGGGTTCACCCCTCCACTTT.

This clonotype was detected many times. V usage is TRBV6-2 or TRBV6-3 and J usage is TRBJ2-1; D remains unclear. Germline loops: CDR1 MNHEY, CDR2 SVGEGT. Trimming removed 6 bases from V and 4 bases from J, with 19 bases in between. This CDR3 spans 16 amino acids. The CDR3 sequence: CASSPTRPYPYNEQFF. CDR3 sequence (DNA): TGTGCCAGCAGCCCGACGAGGCCTTACCCTTACAATGAGCAGTTCTTC.

This clonotype came up many times. V gene TRBV7-9 combines with J gene TRBJ1-4; weak D call: TRBD1 (5 bases). Trimming took 10 bases from V and 0 from J, leaving 15 bases between them. The CDR3 totals 15 residues. The germline V gene has CDR1 SEHNR and CDR2 FQNEAQ (reference sequence). The CDR3 protein is CAIRTGAATNEKLFF. DNA for the CDR3: TGTGCCATCCGAACCGGGGCCGCAACTAATGAAAAACTGTTTTTT.

This clonotype was seen at least ten times. In nucleotides, the CDR3 is TGTGCCAGCAAAGAAGACTCTGGAAACACCATATATTTT. This encodes CASKEDSGNTIYF. This chain connects TRBV2 to TRBJ1-3, with no clear D. V lost 7 bases and J 0 bases, leaving 7 bases between the germline ends. The CDR3 is 13 residues long. The germline CDR1 and CDR2 sequences are SNHLY and FYNNEI. The complete variable domain, with remaining parts taken from reference TRBV2 and TRBJ1-3, reads EPEVTQTPSHQVTQMGQEVILRCVPISNHLYFYWYRQILGQKVEFLVSFYNNEISEKSEIFDDQFSVERPDGSNFTLKIRSTKLEDSAMYFCASKEDSGNTIYFGEGSWLTVV.

J is TRBJ2-5 and V is TRBV6-2 or TRBV6-3; D not certain. The ends were cut back, 1 base at V and 5 bases at J, with 5 bases in the middle. Germline-derived CDR1 and CDR2 are MNHEY and SVGEGT. CDR3 length equals 12 residues. CDR3 bases: TGTGCCAGCAGTTACTTCCGGGAGACCCAGTACTTC. It encodes CASSYFRETQYF.

The chain joins TRBV4-1 to TRBJ1-1; 8 nucleotides match TRBD1. V shed 4 bases and J 0 bases; nucleotides not matched to a gene: 7. CDR1 is MGHRA and CDR2 is YSYEKL in the germline V gene. There are 16 residues in the CDR3. The CDR3 DNA reads TGCGCCAGCAGCCGAGACAGGGGCCTTGTGAACACTGAAGCTTTCTTT. Translating it yields CASSRDRGLVNTEAFF.